These 26 T cell receptor beta chains share one sample of origin, sequenced in a study of kidney transplant recipient with SARS-CoV-2 infection. Via MiXCR, TCRdb re-called the reads, giving one row per CDR3 protein. The sample consists of fewer than 250,000 distinct CDR3 sequences, about 28% of them appearing once. The starting material was a blood sample, obtained at baseline and on day 111 from a kidney transplant recipient. The receptors were sampled from a male patient aged 25-45 years who had COVID-19 and was a kidney transplant recipient. Among the T cells, some may be from the graft donor.

The J gene is TRBJ1-2, the V gene TRBV3-1; D ambiguous. Germline V CDR1 and CDR2: LGHDT, YNNKEL (reference sequence). Trimming removed 5 bases at V and 4 bases at J, with 23 bases between. This CDR3 is 17 amino acids long. The CDR3 here is CASSFRDTLRKTYGYTF. CDR3 nucleotide sequence: TGTGCCAGCAGCTTTCGTGACACCCTTCGAAAGACCTATGGCTACACCTTC.

This clonotype came up many times. The chain carries TRBV20-1 and TRBJ2-7; D perhaps matches TRBD2 (5 bases). The CDR3 is 15 residues long. The ends were cut back, 5 bases at V and 0 bases at J, with 17 bases in the middle. Looked up from germline, CDR1 is DFQATT and CDR2 is SNEGSKA (reference sequence). The CDR3 coding sequence is TGCAGTGCTCCCCGACCGGCGGGCGACTCCTACGAGCAGTACTTC. It codes for CSAPRPAGDSYEQYF.

This clonotype was picked up many times. The rearrangement links TRBV6-5 to TRBJ1-5; the D gene is possibly TRBD1 (6 bases). Trimming stripped 6 bases from V and 5 bases from J, with 17 bases between. This CDR3 is built from 15 residues. Germline V CDR1 and CDR2: MNHEY, SVGAGI. Here the CDR3 reads CASRPWGPGDQPQHF. DNA of the CDR3: TGTGCCAGCAGGCCGTGGGGGCCAGGGGATCAGCCCCAGCATTTT.

Turning to this clonotype: A much larger clonotype is one base distant, so this may be a read error. This rearrangement joins TRBV9 to TRBJ2-1; possibly TRBD2 for D (5 bases). The germline V gene encodes CDR1 SGDLS and CDR2 YYNGEE. The CDR3 loop spans 14 amino acids. CDR3 sequence (DNA): TGTGCCCGCAGCGTAGTAACGGGATTCAGTGAGCAGTTCTTC. Translating it yields CARSVVTGFSEQFF.

This clonotype appeared many times. This chain links TRBV25-1 with TRBJ1-2; D not certain. Deletions cut 3 bases from V and 4 bases from J, with 21 bases between. CDR1 is MGHDK, CDR2 SYGVNS, per germline. The CDR3 length is 17 residues. The CDR3 nucleotides are TGTGCCAGCAGTGATTTACTAGAACTGGGAAAGACCTATGGCTACACCTTC. This codes for CASSDLLELGKTYGYTF.

Concerning this clonotype itself: Being one base from a much bigger clone, this may be a read error. V is TRBV7-2 and J is TRBJ2-1; 11 bases map to TRBD2. CDR1 and CDR2 from the germline V gene are SGHTA and FQGNSA. The CDR3 loop spans 16 amino acids. With V trimmed by 7 bases and J by 4 bases, 9 bases remained unmatched. The CDR3 reads CASTSPGTSGYNEQFF. The CDR3 DNA reads TGTGCCAGCACCTCCCCGGGGACTAGCGGTTACAATGAGCAGTTCTTC.

This clonotype was found many times. The rearrangement links TRBV27 to TRBJ2-7, with D possibly being TRBD2 (5 bases). CDR3 length equals 15 residues. Looked up from germline, CDR1 is MNHEY and CDR2 is SMNVEV (reference sequence). Trimming cost V 1 base and J 1 base, with 11 bases left between them. The CDR3 region has the DNA TGTGCCAGCAGTTTATTCGGGGTACCTTCCTACGAGCAGTACTTC. Amino acid sequence: CASSLFGVPSYEQYF.

The V and J genes are TRBV7-2 and TRBJ2-5, with 10 positions matching TRBD2. This CDR3 is built from 16 residues. CDR1 SGHTA and CDR2 FQGNSA come from the germline V gene. V lost 2 bases, J lost 2 bases, and 5 bases stayed unmatched. DNA for the CDR3: TGTGCCAGCAGCTTAATAGGGACTAGCGTACAAGAGACCCAGTACTTC. This codes for CASSLIGTSVQETQYF.

This clonotype occurred a few times. The chain recombines TRBV6-5 with TRBJ2-3; D remains unclear. The last part of the DNA fits TRBJ2-5 better; the J call may be wrong. In germline, CDR1 is MNHEY, CDR2 SVGAGI. The CDR3 contains 16 residues. In DNA, the CDR3 is TGTGCCAGCAGTTACTCGGGTTTACGGACCCGGGAGACCCAGTACTTC. Amino acids: CASSYSGLRTRETQYF.

This clonotype came up many times. The chain has TRBV2 and TRBJ2-1, with TRBD2 identical over 12 bases. With 7 bases clipped from V and 10 bases from J, the junction kept 5 bases outside the gene matches. This CDR3 has 13 amino acids. The germline V gene encodes CDR1 SNHLY and CDR2 FYNNEI. CDR3 DNA: TGTGCCAGCATTACTAGCGGGGGGTTGGAGCAGTTCTTC. Encoded protein: CASITSGGLEQFF.

This rearrangement joins TRBV19 to TRBJ2-5; D is perhaps TRBD2 (6 bases). Trimming took 6 bases from V and 7 from J, leaving 15 bases between them. The CDR3 has 13 amino acids. The germline gives CDR1 LNHDA, CDR2 SQIVND (reference sequence). CDR3 nucleotide sequence: TGTGCCAGTAGCGGAGGGGACCGTGGGACCCAGTACTTC. Residues: CASSGGDRGTQYF.

This clonotype came up many times. The rearrangement joins TRBV5-8 to TRBJ1-2; no reliable D call. Trimming pared 7 bases from V and 4 bases from J, leaving 23 bases between. Germline V gives CDR1 SGHTS, CDR2 YDEGEE. CDR3 length: 16 residues. CDR3 protein: CASPVIHPRKTYGYTF. Written as DNA, the CDR3 is TGTGCCAGCCCCGTGATTCATCCACGAAAGACCTATGGCTACACCTTC.

Note on this clonotype: This could be a read error, since a much larger clone is one nucleotide away. The V gene is TRBV5-1, the J gene TRBJ1-4; D is unclear. Trimming shortened V by 0 bases and J by 0 bases, and 9 bases separated the two germline ends. Germline V CDR1 and CDR2: SGHRS, YFSETQ. The CDR3 totals 16 residues. In DNA, the CDR3 is TGCGCCAGCAGCTTGGCTGGGATTGCAACTAATGAAAAACTGTTTTTT. Translation gives CASSLAGIATNEKLFF.

This clonotype was counted at least ten times. The V and J genes are TRBV2 and TRBJ1-4, with D possibly matching TRBD1 (6 bases). This CDR3 spans 15 amino acids. Deletions cut 4 bases from V and 4 bases from J, with 13 bases between. Germline loops: CDR1 SNHLY, CDR2 FYNNEI. As DNA, the CDR3 is TGTGCCAGCAGTGGGGCAGGGGTCTTTAATGAAAAACTGTTTTTT. Its translation is CASSGAGVFNEKLFF.

A remark on this clonotype: This may be a read error: a much more frequent sequence differs by one nucleotide. The chain uses TRBV6-4 and TRBJ1-2, with D hard to call. CDR3 length: 17 amino acids. Germline V CDR1 and CDR2: MRHNA, SNTAGT. The DNA of the CDR3 is TGTGCCTGCAGTACAATTGGCTCACACGGAAAGACCTATGGCTACACCTTC. It yields the protein CACSTIGSHGKTYGYTF.

Worth noting for this clonotype: Being one base from a much bigger clone, this may be a read error. The chain combines TRBV12-3 or TRBV12-4 with TRBJ2-7, with D possibly matching TRBD1 (6 bases). CDR3 length: 15 amino acids. The CDR3 region is CANSFAGTHSYEQYF. The CDR3 coding sequence is TGTGCCAACAGTTTCGCCGGGACACACTCCTACGAGCAGTACTTC.

This chain uses TRBV7-6 with TRBJ1-2; D uncertain. V lost 5 bases, J lost 4 bases, and 23 bases lay in between. Germline V CDR1 and CDR2: SGHVS, FNYEAQ. CDR3 size: 17 residues. The DNA of the CDR3 is TGTGCCAGCAGCGCGTCAATTGAATCTCGAAAGACCTATGGCTACACCTTC. It yields the protein CASSASIESRKTYGYTF.

About this clonotype itself: With a much larger clone just one base away, this may be a read error. The rearrangement joins TRBV7-6 to TRBJ2-7; 14 bases are shared with TRBD2. Germline-derived CDR1 and CDR2 are SGHVS and FNYEAQ. CDR3 length: 17 amino acids. Here the CDR3 DNA reads TGTGCCAGCAGCTTGGGACTAGCGGGAGAAGGGTCCTACGAGCAGCACTTC. Its protein is CASSLGLAGEGSYEQHF.

For this clonotype: A read error may be the cause here, since a much bigger clone is one base away. The chain carries TRBV21-1 and TRBJ1-1. TRBV21-1 is deemed a pseudogene. The CDR3 totals 16 residues. In DNA form, the CDR3 reads TGTGACAGCAGACGACTAATAGCTACAATTCGCACTGAAGCTTTCTTT. This encodes CDSRRLIATIRTEAFF.

This clonotype showed up many times. The chain is built from TRBV5-8 and TRBJ1-2, with no clear D. V was pared by 4 bases and J by 4 bases, with 20 bases between. The CDR3 sequence is 16 residues long. The germline V gene encodes CDR1 SGHTS and CDR2 YDEGEE. The CDR3 coding sequence is TGTGCCAGCAGCAAGCGTCATCCACGAAAGACCTATGGCTACACCTTC. Its protein product is CASSKRHPRKTYGYTF.

This clonotype was detected only a few times. The chain's CDR3 is CASSGQGGGQFF. In nucleotides, the CDR3 is TGTGCCAGCAGCGGACAGGGGGGAGGGCAGTTCTTC. V is TRBV6-8 and J is TRBJ2-4, with TRBD1 matching 10 bases. The J call is in doubt because the DNA end fits TRBJ2-1 better. The CDR3 runs to 12 residues. CDR1 is MNHGY, CDR2 SAAAGT, per germline.

With respect to this clonotype: A single base separates this from a much larger clone, so it may be a read error. The V call is TRBV3-1, the J call TRBJ2-5; no reliable D call. This CDR3 spans 17 amino acids. The germline CDR1 and CDR2 sequences are LGHDT and YNNKEL (reference sequence). Trimming pared 6 bases from V and 5 bases from J, leaving 25 bases between. As DNA, the CDR3 is TGTGCCAGCAGAGAGGAGCGTCCCATTTCTTTCTCTGAGACCCAGTACTTC. Protein: CASREERPISFSETQYF.

A remark on this clonotype: A clone one base away is much larger, so this may be a read error. The chain links TRBV5-4 to TRBJ2-2, with a tentative D call TRBD1 (6 bases). This CDR3 is 14 amino acids long. The germline V gene encodes CDR1 SGHNT and CDR2 YYREEE (reference sequence). CDR3 sequence reads: CASSLQGQPGELSF. In DNA form, the CDR3 reads TGTGCCAGCAGCTTGCAAGGACAGCCCGGGGAGCTGTCTTTT.

This clonotype has a count of ten or more. J is TRBJ1-3 and V is TRBV10-1, with a possible D match to TRBD1 (5 bases). The CDR3 has 14 residues. The V end was cut by 1 base, the J end by 8 bases, with 12 bases between. CDR1 and CDR2 from the germline V gene are WNHNN and SYGVQD (reference sequence). CDR3 region: CASSELGDFDTIYF. The DNA for the CDR3 is TGCGCCAGCAGTGAGTTGGGGGACTTCGACACCATATATTTT.

Ten or more counts support this clonotype. V is TRBV20-1 and J is TRBJ2-1; TRBD2 matches at 10 bases. This CDR3 has 16 amino acids. Losses at the gene ends were 0 bases for V and 3 bases for J; bases not matched to a gene: 5. Germline CDR1 and CDR2: DFQATT and SNEGSKA (reference sequence). The CDR3 nucleotides are TGCAGTGCTAGAGATAGGCTAGCGGGAGTCTACAATGAGCAGTTCTTC. It translates to CSARDRLAGVYNEQFF.

This clonotype was seen many times. The chain recombines TRBV5-6 with TRBJ1-2; D gene unclear. The CDR3 has 16 amino acids. Trimming cost V 7 bases and J 4 bases, with 23 bases left between them. Per the germline V gene, CDR1 is SGHDT and CDR2 is YYEEEE. The CDR3 DNA follows: TGTGCCAGCCAAACGCTCAATAGTCGAAAGACCTATGGCTACACCTTC. It specifies CASQTLNSRKTYGYTF.